This is a list of T cell receptor beta chains from one sample in a study of shared clonotypes between healthy human individuals. Method: immunoSEQ multiplex PCR; TCRdb's copy keeps in-frame clones and lacks some. The table lists 950,000 to 1,300,000 clones, about 80% of them singletons. The source material was memory CD4+ T cells sorted from blood. These receptors were obtained from a man aged 18 to 30 in good health. Each CDR3 is given with its conserved first and last residue. The D gene is left open where the match is weak. A clone size is listed for some rows: how often the clone was seen (once, few, many), or a class if it is expanded.

clone size,V gene,D gene,J gene,CDR3 protein,CDR3 DNA
few,TRBV4-3,-,TRBJ1-5,CASSQDTNQPQHF,TGCGCCAGCAGCCAAGATACCAATCAGCCCCAGCATTTT
few,TRBV19,-,TRBJ1-1,CASSYGNTEAFF,TGTGCCAGTAGTTACGGGAACACTGAAGCTTTCTTT
-,TRBV18,TRBD1,TRBJ1-6,CASSPTGTGPSPLHF,TGTGCCAGCTCACCAACCGGGACAGGGCCTTCACCCCTCCACTTT
-,TRBV18,-,TRBJ2-7,CASSPLEDEQYF,TGTGCCAGCTCACCCCTCGAGGACGAGCAGTACTTC
few,TRBV7-2,TRBD1,TRBJ2-2,CASSLRWDRRVAGELFF,TGTGCCAGCAGCTTAAGGTGGGACAGGAGGGTCGCAGGGGAGCTGTTTTTT
many,TRBV10-3,TRBD2,TRBJ2-1,CAISEESSGSDEQFF,TGTGCCATCAGTGAGGAATCGAGCGGGAGTGATGAGCAGTTCTTC
few,TRBV13,TRBD2,TRBJ2-3,CASSLGWASGTTDTQYF,TGTGCCAGCAGCTTAGGTTGGGCTAGCGGGACCACAGATACGCAGTATTTT
many,TRBV9,-,TRBJ1-2,CASSGRGPYYGYTF,TGTGCCAGCAGCGGTAGAGGGCCGTATTATGGCTACACCTTC
-,TRBV6-6,TRBD1,TRBJ1-3,CASSKPDRVGNTIYF,TGTGCCAGCTCTAAACCCGACAGGGTCGGAAACACCATATATTTT
-,TRBV28,TRBD1,TRBJ2-1,CASSPGQGAGNEQFF,TGTGCCAGCAGCCCCGGACAGGGGGCTGGGAATGAGCAGTTCTTC
-,TRBV2,TRBD1,TRBJ1-3,CASNRGPGNTIYF,TGTGCCAGCAACAGGGGGCCGGGAAACACCATATATTTT
-,TRBV5-4,-,TRBJ1-1,CASSFHSSLGTEAFF,TGTGCCAGCAGCTTTCATTCAAGCCTGGGCACTGAAGCTTTCTTT
-,TRBV6-6,TRBD2,TRBJ2-7,CASSSGLAGNYEQYF,TGTGCCAGCAGTTCGGGACTAGCGGGAAACTACGAGCAGTACTTC
-,TRBV14,-,TRBJ2-1,CASSQDMRQALNEQFF,TGTGCCAGCAGCCAAGATATGCGACAGGCCCTCAATGAGCAGTTCTTC
-,TRBV6-5,-,TRBJ2-5,CAISFGSPIETQYF,TGTGCCATCTCCTTTGGGTCCCCAATAGAGACCCAGTACTTC
-,TRBV5-1,TRBD1,TRBJ1-2,CASSLRQGVDYGYTF,TGCGCCAGCAGCTTGAGACAGGGGGTGGACTATGGCTACACCTTC
once,TRBV10-3,TRBD2,TRBJ2-3,CAISGLAGGFETGTDTQYF,TGTGCCATCAGTGGGCTAGCGGGAGGGTTTGAAACCGGCACAGATACGCAGTATTTT
-,TRBV18,TRBD2,TRBJ2-5,CASSPGRGQETQYF,TGTGCCAGCTCACCAGGGCGGGGGCAAGAGACCCAGTACTTC
-,TRBV5-6,TRBD2,TRBJ2-1,CASSFGLAGTSYNEQFF,TGTGCCAGCAGCTTTGGACTAGCGGGGACCTCCTACAATGAGCAGTTCTTC
-,TRBV28,-,TRBJ2-7,CARWGTERYEQYF,TGTGCCCGGTGGGGGACCGAGCGCTACGAGCAGTACTTC
once,TRBV5-8,-,TRBJ1-2,CASSLAMTTWEGYTF,TGTGCCAGCAGCTTGGCCATGACCACTTGGGAAGGCTACACCTTC
-,TRBV19,-,TRBJ2-7,CASSLAGPWNEQYF,TGTGCCAGTAGTTTGGCAGGGCCATGGAACGAGCAGTACTTC
-,TRBV5-6,-,TRBJ1-6,CASSFGSQGNNSPLHF,TGTGCCAGCAGCTTTGGGTCTCAGGGGAATAATTCACCCCTCCACTTT
-,TRBV14,-,TRBJ2-5,CASSPGGVETQYF,TGTGCCAGCAGCCCAGGAGGCGTGGAGACCCAGTACTTC
-,TRBV5-1,-,TRBJ1-4,CASGMWEGEKLFF,TGCGCCAGCGGCATGTGGGAAGGCGAAAAACTGTTTTTT
-,TRBV4-2,TRBD2,TRBJ2-1,CASSLRLAEYNEQFF,TGTGCCAGCAGCCTACGACTAGCGGAGTACAATGAGCAGTTCTTC
few,TRBV19,-,TRBJ1-1,CASNWAFNTEAFF,TGTGCCAGTAACTGGGCGTTCAACACTGAAGCTTTCTTT
once,TRBV6-5,-,TRBJ2-5,CASSYTLGGETQYF,TGTGCCAGCAGTTACACCCTGGGTGGGGAGACCCAGTACTTC
-,TRBV10-3,-,TRBJ1-5,CAISESGSPDQPQHF,TGTGCCATCAGTGAGTCGGGCAGCCCTGATCAGCCCCAGCATTTT
-,TRBV7-6,-,TRBJ2-6,CASSFVPRSGANVLTF,TGTGCCAGCAGCTTTGTGCCGCGCTCTGGGGCCAACGTCCTGACTTTC
-,TRBV2,-,TRBJ1-6,CASSGNGNNSPLHF,TGTGCCAGCAGTGGGAACGGAAATAATTCACCCCTCCACTTT
-,TRBV7-6,-,TRBJ2-3,CASSFRAGTPSTFTDTQYF,TGTGCCAGCAGCTTTAGAGCCGGGACTCCGTCGACATTCACAGATACGCAGTATTTT
few,TRBV28,TRBD1,TRBJ2-7,CASRLRQGTEQYF,TGTGCCAGCAGACTCAGACAGGGAACCGAGCAGTACTTC
-,TRBV6-5,-,TRBJ2-6,CASSYTGVLDVLTF,TGTGCCAGCAGTTACACGGGGGTTCTCGACGTCCTGACTTTC
-,TRBV11-1,-,TRBJ2-7,CASSLEGARYEQYF,TGTGCCAGCAGCTTGGAGGGGGCCCGCTACGAGCAGTACTTC
few,TRBV2,-,TRBJ1-3,CASRLGRAGNTIYF,TGTGCCAGCAGGCTCGGCAGGGCCGGAAACACCATATATTTT
-,TRBV6-5,-,TRBJ1-1,CASWIPGMNTEAFF,TGTGCCAGCTGGATTCCGGGGATGAACACTGAAGCTTTCTTT
-,TRBV5-1,-,TRBJ2-2,CASSLAGDTGELFF,TGCGCCAGCAGCTTGGCTGGGGACACCGGGGAGCTGTTTTTT
-,TRBV29-1,TRBD1,TRBJ2-5,CSVGTGGETQYF,TGCAGCGTAGGGACAGGGGGGGAGACCCAGTACTTC
-,TRBV19,-,TRBJ1-5,CASRTGTNQPQHF,TGTGCCAGTAGGACAGGTACAAATCAGCCCCAGCATTTT
-,TRBV11-2,-,TRBJ2-7,CASSLAHEQYF,TGTGCCAGCAGCTTAGCCCACGAGCAGTACTTC
-,TRBV19,TRBD1,TRBJ1-2,CASSSSQGAPGYTF,TGTGCCAGTAGTTCCAGCCAGGGGGCTCCTGGCTACACCTTC
-,TRBV18,-,TRBJ2-4,CASSQSGAIAKNIQYF,TGTGCCAGCTCACAGTCGGGGGCGATAGCCAAAAACATTCAGTACTTC
-,TRBV19,-,TRBJ2-1,CASSGGTTSYNEQFF,TGTGCCAGTAGTGGGGGCACAACGTCTTACAATGAGCAGTTCTTC
-,TRBV5-4,-,TRBJ2-4,CASSLDSGVQYF,TGTGCCAGCAGCTTGGACTCTGGGGTTCAGTACTTC
-,TRBV5-6,TRBD1,TRBJ1-1,CASSLDRGYTEAFF,TGTGCCAGCAGCTTGGACAGGGGGTACACTGAAGCTTTCTTT
-,TRBV7-9,-,TRBJ2-1,CASSLGNEQFF,TGTGCCAGCAGCTTAGGGAATGAGCAGTTCTTC
once,TRBV7-2,-,TRBJ2-2,CASSPPGTGELFF,TGTGCCAGCAGCCCACCGGGTACCGGGGAGCTGTTTTTT
-,TRBV28,-,TRBJ1-4,CASSLKGPDKLFF,TGTGCCAGCAGTTTGAAGGGGCCAGACAAACTGTTTTTT
-,TRBV19,-,TRBJ2-7,CASSMVGRYEQYF,TGTGCCAGTAGTATGGTGGGGCGTTACGAGCAGTACTTC
few,TRBV11-2,-,TRBJ2-3,CASSTRTDTQYF,TGTGCCAGCAGCACCCGCACAGATACGCAGTATTTT
-,TRBV5-6,-,TRBJ2-1,CASSSRRGEQFF,TGTGCCAGCAGCTCCCGAAGGGGTGAGCAGTTCTTC